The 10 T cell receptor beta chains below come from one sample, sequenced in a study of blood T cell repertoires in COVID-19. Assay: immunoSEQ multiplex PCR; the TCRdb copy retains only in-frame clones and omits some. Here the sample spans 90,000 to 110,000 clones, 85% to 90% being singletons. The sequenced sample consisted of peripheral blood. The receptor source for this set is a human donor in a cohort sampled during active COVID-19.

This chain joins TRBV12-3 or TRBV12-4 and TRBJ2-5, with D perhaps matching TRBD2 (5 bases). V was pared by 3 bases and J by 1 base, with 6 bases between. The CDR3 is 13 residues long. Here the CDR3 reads CASSLRVQETQYF. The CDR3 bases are TGTGCCAGCAGTTTGCGGGTCCAAGAGACCCAGTACTTC.

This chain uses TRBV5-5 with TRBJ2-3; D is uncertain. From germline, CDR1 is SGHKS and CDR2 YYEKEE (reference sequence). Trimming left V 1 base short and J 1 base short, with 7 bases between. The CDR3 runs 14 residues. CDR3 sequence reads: CASSLLSGTDTQYF. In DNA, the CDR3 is TGTGCCAGCAGCTTGCTCAGCGGCACAGATACGCAGTATTTT.

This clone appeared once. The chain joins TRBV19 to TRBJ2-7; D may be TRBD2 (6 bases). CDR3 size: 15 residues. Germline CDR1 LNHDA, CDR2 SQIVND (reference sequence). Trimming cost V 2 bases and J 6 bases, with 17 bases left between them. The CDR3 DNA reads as TGTGCCAGTAGTATAACCCCTGGAGGGAGCGCCGAGCAGTACTTC. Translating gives CASSITPGGSAEQYF.

The CDR3 reads CASSIQGAKDTQYF. The CDR3 DNA sequence: TGTGCCAGTAGTATTCAGGGGGCGAAAGATACGCAGTATTTT. The chain recombines TRBV19 with TRBJ2-3; TRBD1 matches at 8 bases. The germline gives CDR1 LNHDA, CDR2 SQIVND (reference sequence). Unmatched junction bases numbered 4, after V lost 3 bases and J lost 5 bases. The CDR3 runs to 14 residues.

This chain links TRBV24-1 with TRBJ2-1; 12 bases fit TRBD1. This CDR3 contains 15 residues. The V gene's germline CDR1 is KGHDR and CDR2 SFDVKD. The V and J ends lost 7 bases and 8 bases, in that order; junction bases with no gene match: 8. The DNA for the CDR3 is TGTGCCACCAGCCTTTGGGGGACAGGGGGCGATGAGCAGTTCTTC. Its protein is CATSLWGTGGDEQFF.

CDR3 protein: CASSSRWVGYEQYF. The CDR3 DNA sequence: TGTGCCAGCAGTTCAAGGTGGGTCGGGTACGAGCAGTACTTC. The chain links TRBV6-2 or TRBV6-3 to TRBJ2-7; D unresolved. From germline, CDR1 is MNHEY and CDR2 SVGEGT. The CDR3 is made up of 14 amino acids. The V and J ends lost 4 bases and 4 bases respectively, with 14 bases between them.

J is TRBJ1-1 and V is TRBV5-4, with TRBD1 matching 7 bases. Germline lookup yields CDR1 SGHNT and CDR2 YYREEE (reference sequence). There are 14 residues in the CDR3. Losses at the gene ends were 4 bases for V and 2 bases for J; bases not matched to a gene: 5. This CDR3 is CASSQGQINTEAFF. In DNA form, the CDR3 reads TGTGCCAGCAGCCAGGGACAGATAAACACTGAAGCTTTCTTT.

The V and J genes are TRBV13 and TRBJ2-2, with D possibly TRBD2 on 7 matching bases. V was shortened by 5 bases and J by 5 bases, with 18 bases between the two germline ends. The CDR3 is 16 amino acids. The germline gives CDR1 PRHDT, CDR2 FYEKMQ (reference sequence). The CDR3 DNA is TGTGCCAGCAGCCCAAGGGGGGGATTCACTACCGGGGAGCTGTTTTTT. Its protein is CASSPRGGFTTGELFF.

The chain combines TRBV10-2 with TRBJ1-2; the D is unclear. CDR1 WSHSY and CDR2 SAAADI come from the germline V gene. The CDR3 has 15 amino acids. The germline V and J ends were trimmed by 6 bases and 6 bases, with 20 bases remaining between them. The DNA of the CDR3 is TGCGCCAGCAGCCCCCGAGTGGGCGGGAGAAATGGCTACACCTTC. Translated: CASSPRVGGRNGYTF.

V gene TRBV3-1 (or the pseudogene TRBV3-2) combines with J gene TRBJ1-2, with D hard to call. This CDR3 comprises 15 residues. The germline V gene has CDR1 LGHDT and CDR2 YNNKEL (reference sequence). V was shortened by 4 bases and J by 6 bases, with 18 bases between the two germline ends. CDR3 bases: TGTGCCAGCAGCCCCGATTCGCGGCAGCAACATGGCTACACCTTC. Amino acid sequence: CASSPDSRQQHGYTF.